This T cell receptor beta chain was obtained from a study of T cells in Graves' hyperthyroidism and ophthalmopathy. Study-wide points: Progression to ophthalmopathy was predicted a median of roughly 6.6 months early.

CDR1 and CDR2 from the germline V gene are ENHRY and SYGVKD. V dropped 0 bases and J dropped 2 bases, with 9 bases sitting between them. This CDR3 is 15 amino acids long. RNA transcripts served as the template for amplifying TCR beta CDR3 regions. RT-PCR in the first round (using the HTBI primer set) targeted the TCR CDR3. Via MiXCR, TCRdb re-called the multiplex PCR reads, giving one row per CDR3 protein. This sample has about 690,000 distinct CDR3 sequences, with 15% to 20% found just once. Diagnostic decisions used clinical symptoms, serum thyroxine and TRAb, thyroid ultrasound and orbital computed tomography. Source material for PBMCs was over 8 ml fresh peripheral blood. This clonotype was seen ten or more times. Its matching antigen is unknown.

Source material: blood. This TCR was recovered from a man between 45 and 60 years old with Graves' hyperthyroidism. The gene calls are TRBV10-3 and TRBJ2-3; D remains unclear. The CDR3 protein is CAISESSTVTDTQYF. The CDR3 DNA follows: TGTGCCATCAGTGAGTCTTCCACAGTCACAGATACGCAGTATTTT.